This entry lists 18 T cell receptor beta chains sequenced from one sample in a study of shared clonotypes between healthy human individuals. Sequencing was performed with immunoSEQ multiplex PCR; in TCRdb, only in-frame clones are kept and a portion is missing. The table lists a few million clones, roughly 95% of them singletons. The naive CD8 subset, CD45RO-negative cells positively selected for CCR7, excluded terminally differentiated effector memory CD45RA+ cells. Material: naive CD8+ T cells from PBMCs. The receptor source for this set is a man aged 18 to 35 in good health. Some clones in this sample may be carry-over from other donors' samples.

V is TRBV6-5 and J is TRBJ2-2; D call uncertain. Trimming took 1 base from V and 8 from J, leaving 8 bases between them. CDR3 length: 13 residues. Germline V lookup: CDR1 MNHEY, CDR2 SVGAGI. For the CDR3, the DNA is TGTGCCAGCAGTTACTTTTTGGGGGGGGAGCTGTTTTTT. The encoded protein is CASSYFLGGELFF.

This chain connects TRBV5-1 to TRBJ2-2, with 8 bases aligning to TRBD1. The germline CDR1 and CDR2 sequences are SGHRS and YFSETQ. There are 15 residues in the CDR3. Trimming took 2 bases from V and 5 from J; bases not matched to a gene: 5. CDR3 in DNA: TGCGCCAGCAGCTTCCCAGGGGGCCTAACCGGGGAGCTGTTTTTT. Translation gives CASSFPGGLTGELFF.

The chain is built from TRBV7-2 and TRBJ2-7; 7 bases are shared with TRBD2. The CDR3 runs 15 residues. Germline trimming cut 7 bases from V and 0 bases from J; bases unmatched to any gene: 9. The germline V gene encodes CDR1 SGHTA and CDR2 FQGNSA. The CDR3 DNA is TGTGCCAGCACCTGGGTAGCGGGTTCCTCCTACGAGCAGTACTTC. Its translation: CASTWVAGSSYEQYF.

This clone was counted once. The V and J genes are TRBV13 and TRBJ1-1; TRBD1 matches at 7 bases. CDR3 size: 15 residues. CDR1 is PRHDT and CDR2 is FYEKMQ in the germline V gene (reference sequence). Losses at the gene ends were 3 bases for V and 3 bases for J; bases not matched to a gene: 7. CDR3 sequence (DNA): TGTGCCAGCAGCTTCGGGACAGTCGAGTACACTGAAGCTTTCTTT. Its protein product is CASSFGTVEYTEAFF.

This clone showed up just a few times. The chain is built from TRBV7-9 and TRBJ1-5, with TRBD1 matching over 7 bases. Unmatched junction bases numbered 4, after V lost 5 bases and J lost 3 bases. Germline V gives CDR1 SEHNR, CDR2 FQNEAQ (reference sequence). The CDR3 contains 14 residues. This chain's CDR3 is CASSDGTVNQPQHF. CDR3 sequence (DNA): TGTGCCAGCAGCGACGGGACAGTCAATCAGCCCCAGCATTTT.

Note on this clone: The sample carries other DNA sequences with the same CDR3. This sequence joins TRBV27 and TRBJ2-1; D remains unclear. This CDR3 has 14 amino acids. Germline V CDR1 and CDR2: MNHEY, SMNVEV (reference sequence). V gave up 2 bases and J gave up 4 bases, with 9 bases separating them. The CDR3 protein is CASSLVGPYNEQFF. The CDR3 region has the DNA TGTGCCAGCAGTTTAGTTGGGCCGTACAATGAGCAGTTCTTC.

The genes are TRBV5-6 and TRBJ2-3, with D possibly called TRBD1 or TRBD2 (5 bases each). Germline values: CDR1 SGHDT, CDR2 YYEEEE. The CDR3 is 13 amino acids. V was clipped by 3 bases and J by 6 bases, with 11 bases between them. The CDR3 DNA is TGTGCCAGCAGCTGGGGACGCGCGGATACGCAGTATTTT. Its protein product is CASSWGRADTQYF.

The chain links TRBV27 to TRBJ2-7, with 9 positions matching TRBD1. Germline loops: CDR1 MNHEY, CDR2 SMNVEV (reference sequence). The CDR3 sequence is 16 residues long. V was pared by 3 bases and J by 1 base, with 7 bases of the junction left unmatched. CDR3 DNA sequence: TGTGCCAGCAGTTTGTTAACGACAGGGGGTTCCTACGAGCAGTACTTC. Protein sequence: CASSLLTTGGSYEQYF.

The chain combines TRBV28 with TRBJ2-3; perhaps D is TRBD1 or TRBD2 (5 bases each). V shed 5 bases and J shed 5 bases, with 17 bases lying between them. The CDR3 extends over 15 amino acids. The germline gives CDR1 MDHEN, CDR2 SYDVKM. CDR3 residues: CASSPPRDDIDTQYF. In DNA form, the CDR3 reads TGTGCCAGCAGTCCCCCACGGGACGACATAGATACGCAGTATTTT.

The V and J genes are TRBV19 and TRBJ2-5; no clear D gene. V was shortened by 3 bases and J by 2 bases, with 7 bases between the two germline ends. In germline, CDR1 is LNHDA, CDR2 SQIVND (reference sequence). CDR3 length equals 13 residues. The CDR3 protein is CASSIAQQETQYF. The CDR3 DNA is TGTGCCAGTAGTATCGCACAGCAAGAGACCCAGTACTTC. Looking up the rest from reference TRBV19 and TRBJ2-5 gives the full variable domain: DGGITQSPKYLFRKEGQNVTLSCEQNLNHDAMYWYRQDPGQGLRLIYYSQIVNDFQKGDIAEGYSVSREKKESFPLTVTSAQKNPTAFYLCASSIAQQETQYFGPGTRLLVL.

J is TRBJ2-7 and V is TRBV7-9, with D possibly being TRBD1 (6 bases). With 0 bases removed from V and 2 bases from J, the gap between germline ends came to 17 bases. There are 17 residues in the CDR3. Germline CDR1 is SEHNR and CDR2 is FQNEAQ (reference sequence). In nucleotides, the CDR3 is TGTGCCAGCAGCTTAGCGGTCGGGACACTCGCTACCTACGAGCAGTACTTC. As protein: CASSLAVGTLATYEQYF.

The J gene is TRBJ1-1, the V gene TRBV4-3, with a tentative D call TRBD1 (6 bases). V dropped 1 base and J dropped 3 bases, with 21 bases sitting between them. The CDR3 spans 18 residues. The germline V gene encodes CDR1 LGHNA and CDR2 YSLEER. The CDR3 here is CASSQADRDTEGDTEAFF. The CDR3 bases are TGCGCCAGCAGCCAAGCGGACCGGGACACCGAGGGGGACACTGAAGCTTTCTTT.

The chain joins TRBV6-6 to TRBJ1-2; TRBD1 is a possible D gene (5 bases). The CDR3 length is 16 residues. V lost 0 bases and J lost 7, with 18 bases in between. Per the germline V gene, CDR1 is MNHNY and CDR2 is SVGAGI (reference sequence). CDR3 sequence reads: CASSYSYEGPGRGYTF. DNA of the CDR3: TGTGCCAGCAGTTACTCATACGAGGGACCGGGTCGTGGCTACACCTTC.

This clone was detected once. The chain links TRBV9 to TRBJ2-1; D gene unclear. The germline V gene has CDR1 SGDLS and CDR2 YYNGEE. Trimming took off 4 bases at V and 4 bases at J, with 12 bases between the two ends. The CDR3 has 14 amino acids. As DNA, the CDR3 is TGTGCCAGCAGCCCTGGTCGCGCTTACAATGAGCAGTTCTTC. Translated, it gives CASSPGRAYNEQFF.

J is TRBJ2-5 and V is TRBV11-2; D gene ambiguous. V dropped 1 base and J dropped 5 bases, with 17 bases sitting between them. Germline V CDR1 and CDR2: SGHAT, FQNNGV. The CDR3 loop spans 16 amino acids. The CDR3 coding sequence is TGTGCCAGCAGCTTAGTGGATTGGGGAATAATGGAGACCCAGTACTTC. This encodes CASSLVDWGIMETQYF.

The chain couples TRBV5-4 to TRBJ2-1; D is possibly TRBD2 (7 bases). The CDR3 runs 15 residues. Trimming left V 2 bases short and J 5 bases short, with 14 bases between. The germline CDR1 and CDR2 sequences are SGHNT and YYREEE (reference sequence). The CDR3 sequence: CASSFMGGPDNEQFF. For the CDR3, the DNA is TGTGCCAGCAGCTTCATGGGGGGGCCCGACAATGAGCAGTTCTTC.

This chain links TRBV7-9 with TRBJ2-7, with D maybe TRBD2 (5 bases). Trimming cost V 0 bases and J 2 bases, with 8 bases left between them. Germline CDR1 reads SEHNR; CDR2 reads FQNEAQ (reference sequence). There are 14 residues in the CDR3. CDR3: CASSLAGKPYEQYF. The DNA for the CDR3 is TGTGCCAGCAGCTTAGCCGGGAAGCCCTACGAGCAGTACTTC.

V usage is TRBV7-2 and J usage is TRBJ2-3; a weak D match, TRBD2 (6 bases). V was clipped by 6 bases and J by 2 bases, with 15 bases between them. The CDR3 spans 15 residues. CDR1 and CDR2 (germline): SGHTA, FQGNSA. This CDR3 is CASRISAGNTDTQYF. In DNA, the CDR3 is TGTGCCAGCAGGATTAGTGCGGGGAACACAGATACGCAGTATTTT.